This record concerns one T cell receptor beta chain sequence. This specimen comes from a study of blood T cell repertoires in COVID-19. Across the whole study: Material from acute and convalescent COVID-19 was sourced from the United States, Italy and Spain. PBMCs, B-cell-depleted T cells, or T cells were the source of the cDNA or gDNA that made up the material.

This CDR3 is built from 16 residues. The V segment lost 1 base and the J segment 9 bases; nucleotides outside the gene matches: 12. Germline V gene lookup returns CDR1 LGHDT and CDR2 YNNKEL (reference sequence). Per the original methods: Reference gene primer amplification gave estimated nucleated cell counts. Libraries were prepared by immunoSEQ multiplex PCR; TCRdb keeps only in-frame clonotypes and omits some of them. V and J calls and clone size are as listed in that table; D and trimming were resolved from the DNA. The data show approximately 300,000 clones, around 88% seen once. The sequence derives from a woman between 50 and 59 years old with acute or convalescent COVID-19. The chain couples TRBV3-1 (or the pseudogene TRBV3-2) to TRBJ2-7; the match to TRBD2 covers 10 bases. Sequenced: peripheral blood. The CDR3 protein is CASSQVLAGRRDAQYF. DNA of the CDR3: TGTGCCAGCAGCCAAGTACTAGCGGGGCGCCGCGATGCGCAGTACTTC.